This record looks at one T cell receptor (beta chain) sequence and its context. Its matching antigen is unknown. This specimen comes from a study of T-cell memory formation after mild COVID-19. Study summary: The study found TCR clusters largely donor specific.

Study-wide results and limits: Mostly located in CM and EM were contracting CD4+ clones, with contracting CD8+ clones located in EMRA. CD4/CD8 balance characterized clones contracting day 15 to 85, and CD4+ skew characterized later expanders.

A 5'RACE reaction primed in the constant segment made cDNA libraries of TCR alpha and TCR beta, and these carried sample barcodes and UMIs. TCRdb used MiXCR to reprocess the 5' RACE reads, holding one entry per CDR3 protein. The sample has roughly 240,000 distinct CDR3 sequences, roughly 16% seen once. V lost 0 bases and J lost 5, with 16 bases in between. The CDR3 is 17 residues long. Germline lookup yields CDR1 KGHDR and CDR2 SFDVKD. The TCR was taken from a man between 18 and 35 years old who had mild COVID-19 (a few samples of this study predate the infection). Cell type and time point are not known. J is TRBJ2-1 and V is TRBV24-1, with D maybe TRBD2 (6 bases). The sample was PBMCs or a T cell subset sorted from them (not recorded which). The CDR3 sequence is CATSDLTPGRGDNEQFF. The CDR3 nucleotides read TGTGCCACCAGTGATTTGACTCCAGGGCGGGGAGACAATGAGCAGTTCTTC.